The 6 T cell receptor beta chains below were found in one sample sequenced in a study of shared clonotypes between healthy human individuals. Terminally differentiated effector memory CD45RA+ cells were excluded from the naive CD8 cells, which were CD45RO-negative and positively selected for CCR7. Some clones are missing from TCRdb's copy, which holds only in-frame ones; the method was immunoSEQ multiplex PCR. The sample comprises 800,000 to 950,000 clones, around 96% of which are singletons, and less than 0.25% rests with the top ten. Sequencing used naive CD8+ T cells sorted from blood. The receptors here all came from a young man in good health.

This chain links TRBV9 with TRBJ2-3; D remains ambiguous. The V and J ends lost 4 bases and 4 bases respectively, with 10 bases between them. This CDR3 spans 13 amino acids. Germline V gene sequence: CDR1 SGDLS, CDR2 YYNGEE. The CDR3 loop is CASSPRLPDTQYF. The CDR3, as DNA: TGTGCCAGCAGCCCCCGGCTTCCAGATACGCAGTATTTT.

The table lists this clone with a count of one. The gene calls are TRBV2 and TRBJ2-1; 7 bases line up with TRBD2. V lost 3 bases, J lost 3 bases, and 5 bases stayed unmatched. CDR1 and CDR2 (germline): SNHLY, FYNNEI. This CDR3 is built from 15 residues. Here the CDR3 reads CASSDWPSGYNEQFF. The DNA of the CDR3 is TGTGCCAGCAGTGATTGGCCTAGCGGCTACAATGAGCAGTTCTTC.

V and J are TRBV4-1 and TRBJ1-2, with D unresolved. The CDR3 is 13 residues long. The V end lost 0 bases, the J end lost 7 bases, and 9 bases lay between the germline ends. Germline CDR1 reads MGHRA; CDR2 reads YSYEKL. In DNA form, the CDR3 reads TGCGCCAGCAGCCAAGAAAGGTGGTCTGGCTACACCTTC. Amino acids: CASSQERWSGYTF.

The sample holds one count of this clone. The J gene is TRBJ1-1, the V gene TRBV6-5, with 8 bases identical to TRBD1. The CDR3 loop spans 15 amino acids. In germline, CDR1 is MNHEY, CDR2 SVGAGI. Trimming cost V 0 bases and J 1 base; bases outside gene matches: 1. The CDR3 region has the DNA TGTGCCAGCAGTTACTCGACAGGGGCGAACACTGAAGCTTTCTTT. It codes for CASSYSTGANTEAFF.

The rearrangement joins TRBV5-1 to TRBJ2-3; D unresolved. CDR1 is SGHRS and CDR2 is YFSETQ in the germline V gene. Deletions cut 7 bases from V and 2 bases from J, with 14 bases between. The CDR3 sequence is 14 residues long. The CDR3 protein is CASGIRRITDTQYF. Written as DNA, the CDR3 is TGCGCCAGCGGCATAAGGCGGATCACAGATACGCAGTATTTT.

The J gene is TRBJ2-7, the V gene TRBV9, with TRBD2 identical over 8 bases. CDR1 is SGDLS, CDR2 YYNGEE, per germline. The V segment lost 2 bases and the J segment 2 bases; nucleotides outside the gene matches: 6. The CDR3 loop spans 15 amino acids. The CDR3 region has the DNA TGTGCCAGCAGCGTGTTTGCGGGAGGCCCCTACGAGCAGTACTTC. It specifies CASSVFAGGPYEQYF. Full variable domain (missing parts from reference TRBV9 and TRBJ2-7): DSGVTQTPKHLITATGQRVTLRCSPRSGDLSVYWYQQSLDQGLQFLIQYYNGEERAKGNILERFSAQQFPDLHSELNLSSLELGDSALYFCASSVFAGGPYEQYFGPGTRLTVT.